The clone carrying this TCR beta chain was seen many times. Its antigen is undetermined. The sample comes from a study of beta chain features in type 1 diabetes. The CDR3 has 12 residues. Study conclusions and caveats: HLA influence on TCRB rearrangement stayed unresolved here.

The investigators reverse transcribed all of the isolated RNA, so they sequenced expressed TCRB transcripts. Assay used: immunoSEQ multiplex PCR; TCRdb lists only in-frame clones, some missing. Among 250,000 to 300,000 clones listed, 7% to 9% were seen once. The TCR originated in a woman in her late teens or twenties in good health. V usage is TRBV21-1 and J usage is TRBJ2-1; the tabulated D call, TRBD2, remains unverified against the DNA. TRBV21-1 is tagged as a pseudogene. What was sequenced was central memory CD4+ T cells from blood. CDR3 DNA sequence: TGTGCCAGACAGACTCGGGAAAATGAGCAGTTCTTC. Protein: CARQTRENEQFF.